The present T cell receptor beta chain was sequenced within a study of shared clonotypes between healthy human individuals (dated by TCRdb to 2020 to 2021). At the level of the whole study: The cohort comprised two women and three men aged 18 to 49 years. For each donor, CD4 naive and CD4 memory were each given three plates, CD8 naive was given two plates, and CD8 memory was given one plate. Blood TCR repertoires of a handful of healthy adults were deeply sequenced to estimate repertoire size and the extent of clonotype sharing between individuals. Libraries were prepared and TCR repertoires were sequenced by different laboratories using diverse techniques, in order to increase sequencing depth and limit assay-specific biases. Each donor's leukapheresis produced roughly between about 0.8 and 8.9 billion PBMCs.

Using the deep immunoSEQ assay, multiplex PCR amplified TCR CDR3 regions from genomic DNA. For each cell subset, the extracted genomic DNA was distributed evenly across all wells of several immunoSEQ 96-well plates, and each plate served as one replicate. For sorted subsets, approximately 190 ng genomic DNA, equal to some 30,000 T cell genomes, was loaded into each replicate PCR. The purified libraries were quantified using a Qubit 3.0 fluorometer, sized with a Bioanalyzer 2100, and then quantified again using the KAPA Library Quantification kit. A separate single-read 150-cycle Illumina NextSeq 550 flow cell was used to sequence each immunoSEQ 96-well plate. In the authors' own workflow: Because the immunoSEQ output held only junctional sequences and lacked quality scores, the filtering could not match the filtering applied to full-length reads. To assign V/J genes and CDR3, sequences were annotated against IMGT germline references using PyIR, a Python wrapper for IgBLAST v1.9. Reads were filtered out if the reads had weak V/J assignments (E-value above 1e-6), no CDR3, stop codons, out-of-frame junctions, or ambiguous translated residues. V3J clonotypes were defined by identical inferred V gene, J gene, and CDR3 amino acid sequence. The percentage overlap between two repertoires was calculated by dividing the number of shared unique clonotypes by the size of the smaller repertoire. RTK rarefaction, the Chao1 estimator, and Recon v2.1 estimates of unobserved clonotypes were used to assess repertoire richness. OLGA was used to compute generation probabilities for all TCRbeta clonotypes that the gDNA method yielded from a few donors. TCRdb carries this immuneACCESS record with in-frame sequences only. Its versions omit some clonotypes, under half of them owing to an unresolved V gene in the studies checked, with the rest unexplained. The V and J calls and clone size come from that table; D and trimming were worked out from the DNA. The sample includes a few million clones, with approximately 94% observed a single time. The ten largest clones capture 0.14% of the sample.

The paper as a whole reports these results and caveats: Based on pairwise subsampling, the degree of clonotype sharing among donors was expected to be affected by sequencing depth. Because the study included a small number of donors, the genetic and exposure-history diversity represented was limited. Rarefaction of sorted-subset datasets indicated incomplete sequencing despite the large sequencing depth. Sharing across four donors was observed for about 5% of naive CD4, 3.5% of naive CD8, over 2% of memory CD4, and roughly 0.4% of memory CD8 clonotypes. Only blood was sampled, and tissue TCR repertoires likely differ from those in blood. Compared with non-shared clonotypes, clonotypes shared by all four sorted-subset donors had higher generation probabilities. Estimated clonotype richness was generally larger for naive than for memory subsets.

The donors were healthy, HIV-negative adults with no recently reported acute infections or vaccinations. Every donor was a Caucasian adult residing in Nashville, Tennessee, USA. Magnetic negative selection was used to enrich CD4+ T cells, after which naive cells were positively selected on CD45RA and the negative fraction became the memory subset. After blood collection by leukapheresis, PBMCs were isolated using Ficoll-Histopaque density gradient centrifugation and then cryopreserved in the vapor phase of liquid nitrogen. Analytical flow cytometry was used to check the purity and quantity of every magnetically sorted T cell population. Genomic DNA was isolated from each sorted fraction and quantified by UV absorbance on a Nanodrop 2000c. As for this clone: Its antigen remains unidentified. Relative to the germline gene, one junction end is altered; a read error may explain this.

The germline V gene provides CDR1 SGHTA and CDR2 FQGNSA. Including cysteine and phenylalanine, the CDR3 has 14 amino acids. Only CDR3 DNA remains: 42 bases, in frame from the first base. The sequence joins TRBV7-2 to TRBJ2-3; a tentative D call is TRBD2 (6 bases match). The TCR sequence derives from a man aged 18 to 29 in good health. Sequencing was done on a sample of naive CD4+ T cells sorted from blood. The cell subset or site label of this sample denotes: CD45RA+ positively selected. The DNA sequence is TGTGCCAGCAGGTTAGCGGCTAGCACAGATACGCAGTATTTT. Translated, this is CASRLAASTDTQYF.